This section outlines one T cell receptor beta chain sequence together with its context. Its antigen is as yet unknown. The table came from immunoSEQ multiplex PCR; TCRdb's copy has only in-frame clones and leaves some out. The sample lists under 150,000 clones; approximately 86% were seen once. This entry belongs to a study of T cell responses to AZD1222 COVID-19 vaccine. Overall study findings and caveats: Seropositive AZD1222 recipients at baseline numbered only 5 to 7. The donor group comprised mostly white British people and more females; the analysis possibly underestimated clonal diversity. The breadth and depth of Spike-specific TCRs increased once two AZD1222 doses had been given.

Per germline, CDR1 SGHTA and CDR2 FQGNSA. V lost 1 base and J 11 bases, leaving 13 bases between the germline ends. This CDR3 region has 13 residues. Sample: peripheral blood, taken on day 0 of AZD1222 vaccination. The TCR comes from an adult in good health. This chain connects TRBV7-2 to TRBJ2-3; D perhaps matches TRBD1 (6 bases). The CDR3 DNA follows: TGTGCCAGCAGCTTAGGAAGACAGGTACAGCAGTATTTT. It specifies CASSLGRQVQQYF.